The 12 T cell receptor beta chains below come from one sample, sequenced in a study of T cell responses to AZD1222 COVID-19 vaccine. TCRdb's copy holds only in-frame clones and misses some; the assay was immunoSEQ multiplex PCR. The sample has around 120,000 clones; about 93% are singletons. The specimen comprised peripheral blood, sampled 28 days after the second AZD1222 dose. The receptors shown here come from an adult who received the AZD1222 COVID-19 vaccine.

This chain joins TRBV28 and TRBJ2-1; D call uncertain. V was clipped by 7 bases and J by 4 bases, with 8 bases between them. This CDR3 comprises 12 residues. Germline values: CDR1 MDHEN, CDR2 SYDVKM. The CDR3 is CASTLGYNEQFF. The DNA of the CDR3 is TGTGCCAGCACCCTGGGGTACAATGAGCAGTTCTTC.

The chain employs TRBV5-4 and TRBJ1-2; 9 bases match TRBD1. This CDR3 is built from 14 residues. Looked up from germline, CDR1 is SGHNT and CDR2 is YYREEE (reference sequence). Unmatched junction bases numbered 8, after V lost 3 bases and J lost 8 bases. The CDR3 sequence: CASSSGTGNGGYTF. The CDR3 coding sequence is TGTGCCAGCAGCTCGGGGACAGGGAATGGAGGCTACACCTTC.

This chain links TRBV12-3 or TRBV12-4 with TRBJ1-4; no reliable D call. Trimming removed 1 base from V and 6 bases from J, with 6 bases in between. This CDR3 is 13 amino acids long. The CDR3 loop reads CASSLGWDEKLFF. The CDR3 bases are TGTGCCAGCAGTTTAGGTTGGGATGAAAAACTGTTTTTT.

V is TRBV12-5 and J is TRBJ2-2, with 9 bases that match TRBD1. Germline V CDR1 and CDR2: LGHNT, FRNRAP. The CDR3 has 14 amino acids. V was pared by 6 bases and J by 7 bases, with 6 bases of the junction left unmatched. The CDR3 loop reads CASGATGGNGELFF. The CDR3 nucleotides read TGTGCTAGTGGGGCGACAGGGGGGAACGGGGAGCTGTTTTTT.

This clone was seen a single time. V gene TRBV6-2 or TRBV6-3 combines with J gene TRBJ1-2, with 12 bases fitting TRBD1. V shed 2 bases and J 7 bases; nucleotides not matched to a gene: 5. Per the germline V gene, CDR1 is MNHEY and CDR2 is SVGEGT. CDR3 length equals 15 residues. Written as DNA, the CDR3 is TGTGCCAGCAGTTACGGGACAGGGGGCAAAGGTGGCTACACCTTC. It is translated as CASSYGTGGKGGYTF.

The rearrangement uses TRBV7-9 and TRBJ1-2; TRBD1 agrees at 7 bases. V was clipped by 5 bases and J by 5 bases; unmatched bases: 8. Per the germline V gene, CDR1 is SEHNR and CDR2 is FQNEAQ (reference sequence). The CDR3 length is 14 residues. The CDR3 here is CASSPGRGRYGYTF. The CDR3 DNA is TGTGCCAGCAGCCCCGGGAGGGGGCGGTATGGCTACACCTTC.

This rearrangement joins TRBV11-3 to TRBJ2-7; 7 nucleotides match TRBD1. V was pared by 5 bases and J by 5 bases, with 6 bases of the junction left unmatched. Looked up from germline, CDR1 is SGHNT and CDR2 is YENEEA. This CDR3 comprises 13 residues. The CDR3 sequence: CASSHRGADEQYF. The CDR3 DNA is TGTGCCAGCAGCCACAGGGGAGCCGACGAGCAGTACTTC.

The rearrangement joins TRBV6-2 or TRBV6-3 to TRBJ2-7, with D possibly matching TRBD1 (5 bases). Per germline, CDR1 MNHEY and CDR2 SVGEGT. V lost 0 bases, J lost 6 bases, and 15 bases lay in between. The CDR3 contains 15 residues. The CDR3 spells CASSYSSPGQGEQYF. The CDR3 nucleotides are TGTGCCAGCAGTTACTCTTCTCCAGGGCAGGGCGAGCAGTACTTC.

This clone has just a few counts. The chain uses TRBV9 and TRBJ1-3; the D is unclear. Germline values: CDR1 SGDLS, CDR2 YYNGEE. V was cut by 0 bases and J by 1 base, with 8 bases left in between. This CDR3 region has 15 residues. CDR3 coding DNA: TGTGCCAGCAGCGTAGAAGACCTATCTGGAAACACCATATATTTT. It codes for CASSVEDLSGNTIYF.

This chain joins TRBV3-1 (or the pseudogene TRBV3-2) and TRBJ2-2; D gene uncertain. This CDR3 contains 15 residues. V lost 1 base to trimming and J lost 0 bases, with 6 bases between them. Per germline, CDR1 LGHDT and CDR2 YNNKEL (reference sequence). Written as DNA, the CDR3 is TGTGCCAGCAGCCAAGTAGGTTCGAACACCGGGGAGCTGTTTTTT. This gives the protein CASSQVGSNTGELFF.

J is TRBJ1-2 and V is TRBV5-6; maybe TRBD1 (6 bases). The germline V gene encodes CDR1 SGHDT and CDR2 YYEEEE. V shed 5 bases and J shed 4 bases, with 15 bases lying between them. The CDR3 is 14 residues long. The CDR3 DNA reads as TGTGCCAGCAGTTCCAAGGACAGAGCCTATGGCTACACCTTC. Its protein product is CASSSKDRAYGYTF.

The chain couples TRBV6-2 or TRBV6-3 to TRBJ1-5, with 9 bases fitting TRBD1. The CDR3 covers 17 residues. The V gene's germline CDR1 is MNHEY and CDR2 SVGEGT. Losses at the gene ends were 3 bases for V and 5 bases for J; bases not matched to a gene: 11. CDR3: CASSYGVGQGIDQPQHF. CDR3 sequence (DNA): TGTGCCAGCAGTTATGGTGTCGGACAGGGGATCGATCAGCCCCAGCATTTT.